This T cell receptor beta chain was obtained from a study of blood T cells in healthy people across ages. Approximately 10 milliliters was the volume of peripheral blood drawn from each donor. Extractions gave at least 6 micrograms of total RNA per sample. Primers used in a second PCR of roughly 6 to 11 cycles were a sample-barcoded 5' primer and a J-beta primer mix. TCRdb re-called the 5' RACE reads with MiXCR, one entry per CDR3 protein. The sample records roughly 410,000 distinct CDR3 sequences, 45% to 60% being singletons. Germline loops: CDR1 SQVTM, CDR2 ANQGSEA. The CDR3 length is 13 residues. With 7 bases removed from V and 13 bases from J, the gap between germline ends came to 23 bases. As to this clonotype: Its target is not known.

Findings and caveats of the study: Donors of long life had a larger count of naive CD4+ cells and greater diversity than aged donors.

The source is a man in his sixties in good health. The sample taken for sequencing was blood. This sequence joins TRBV29-1 and TRBJ2-1; D may be TRBD1 (6 bases). DNA for the CDR3: TGCAGCGCCAGGGGCAGGGACGGGAAGACCCAGTTCTTC. The encoded protein is CSARGRDGKTQFF.